This TCR beta chain comes out of a study of response to subunit inactivated influenza vaccine. Notes on the study in general: Authors suggested seasonal influenza vaccinations each recruit few new T cells.

Germline CDR1 reads SGHVS; CDR2 reads FQNEAQ. Trimming cost V 2 bases and J 4 bases, with 17 bases left between them. The CDR3 has 16 amino acids. Each CDR3 protein is one row after TCRdb ran MiXCR on the RT-PCR reads. This sample has almost 600,000 distinct CDR3 sequences; about 14% occur once, and the top ten carry around 10%. This clonotype turned up a few times. The target antigen is unknown. The sample in question was PBMCs from blood, obtained about 13 days after vaccination. The chain is built from TRBV7-8 and TRBJ2-5; a possible D gene is TRBD2 (6 bases). The receptor was derived from a man in his forties or fifties who received an inactivated influenza vaccine. CDR3 coding DNA: TGTGCCAGCAGCTTAAGTGGGGGAGGTGGAGGAGAGACCCAGTACTTC. It is translated as CASSLSGGGGGETQYF.